Presented here are 32 T cell receptor beta chains from one specimen sequenced in a study of blood T cell repertoires in COVID-19 (dated by TCRdb to 2018 to 2021). Receptor amplification or capture employed the immunoSEQ multiplex PCR assay. Sourced from immuneACCESS, this table was stored by TCRdb with only in-frame sequences that have V and J called. A share of the clones is absent; for the studies checked, an unresolved V gene accounts for under half, and the remainder has no known explanation. The sample table shows under 300,000 clones, and roughly 87% are seen once. The ten largest clones take up over 6% of the sample. The specimen sequenced was PBMCs or T cells enriched from blood (not recorded which). All receptors come from a woman in her 30s with acute COVID-19.

The chain recombines TRBV3-1 (or the pseudogene TRBV3-2) with TRBJ2-1; 7 bases fit TRBD1. Trimming removed 5 bases from V and 9 bases from J; junction bases left unmatched: 10. CDR3 length: 14 amino acids. Germline assignment: CDR1 LGHDT and CDR2 YNNKEL (reference sequence). CDR3 coding DNA: TGTGCCAGCAGCTCCAGACAGGGTGGGGTTGAGCAGTTCTTC. Encoded protein: CASSSRQGGVEQFF.

V usage is TRBV5-1 and J usage is TRBJ2-7; the D gene is possibly TRBD1 (6 bases). V was trimmed by 6 bases and J by 3 bases, leaving 10 bases between them. Germline CDR1 reads SGHRS; CDR2 reads YFSETQ. The length of the CDR3 is 12 residues. CDR3 sequence (DNA): TGCGCCAGCACCGGACAGCACTACGAGCAGTACTTC. Translation: CASTGQHYEQYF.

The rearrangement links TRBV7-8 to TRBJ2-1; the match to TRBD2 covers 13 bases. The CDR3 covers 18 residues. Per the germline V gene, CDR1 is SGHVS and CDR2 is FQNEAQ. The trim removed 5 bases at V and 7 bases at J, leaving 14 bases unmatched. DNA for the CDR3: TGTGCCAGCAGCCCACACTCCGGGACTAGCGGGATTAAAAATGAGCAGTTCTTC. Translating it yields CASSPHSGTSGIKNEQFF.

The chain uses TRBV11-1 and TRBJ1-1; 9 bases fit TRBD1. The CDR3 contains 14 residues. Germline trimming cut 5 bases from V and 2 bases from J; bases unmatched to any gene: 3. The germline V gene encodes CDR1 SGHAT and CDR2 FQDESV (reference sequence). CDR3 in DNA: TGTGCCAGCAGCCGGGACAGGGTAAACACTGAAGCTTTCTTT. Translated: CASSRDRVNTEAFF.

The genes are TRBV2 and TRBJ2-7; a possible D gene is TRBD2 (5 bases). CDR1 and CDR2 (germline): SNHLY, FYNNEI. V was trimmed by 3 bases and J by 4 bases, leaving 7 bases between them. CDR3 size: 12 residues. The CDR3 sequence: CASSDTSYEQYF. The CDR3, as DNA: TGTGCCAGCAGTGACACTAGTTACGAGCAGTACTTC. Full variable domain (rest looked up from reference TRBV2 and TRBJ2-7): EPEVTQTPSHQVTQMGQEVILRCVPISNHLYFYWYRQILGQKVEFLVSFYNNEISEKSEIFDDQFSVERPDGSNFTLKIRSTKLEDSAMYFCASSDTSYEQYFGPGTRLTVT.

The genes are TRBV28 and TRBJ2-6; D possibly corresponds to TRBD2 (6 bases). Trimming shortened V by 6 bases and J by 2 bases, and 11 bases separated the two germline ends. Per the germline V gene, CDR1 is MDHEN and CDR2 is SYDVKM. The CDR3 loop spans 15 amino acids. CDR3 residues: CASRPSGAGANVLTF. CDR3 DNA: TGTGCCAGCAGACCCTCGGGGGCTGGGGCCAACGTCCTGACTTTC.

This clone was detected only once. The V and J genes are TRBV5-4 and TRBJ1-6; 8 bases are shared with TRBD1. The CDR3 is 16 residues long. V lost 0 bases to trimming and J lost 9 bases; unmatched junction nucleotides: 8. The germline gives CDR1 SGHNT, CDR2 YYREEE (reference sequence). The CDR3 protein is CASSLVGQGTRSPLHF. CDR3 in DNA: TGTGCCAGCAGCTTGGTCGGACAGGGAACGCGTTCACCCCTCCACTTT.

This clone was observed once. The V and J genes are TRBV14 and TRBJ2-6; D perhaps matches TRBD1 (6 bases). Germline V gene data show CDR1 as SGHDN and CDR2 as FVKESK. V dropped 4 bases and J dropped 0 bases, with 22 bases sitting between them. The CDR3 contains 20 residues. Written as DNA, the CDR3 is TGTGCCAGCAGCCTCCATAGGGGGTTGAAGTCCCTCTCTGGGGCCAACGTCCTGACTTTC. This encodes CASSLHRGLKSLSGANVLTF.

This clone was counted between two and nine times. The chain employs TRBV2 and TRBJ2-1; D is possibly TRBD2 (5 bases). Germline lookup yields CDR1 SNHLY and CDR2 FYNNEI. Trimming left V 2 bases short and J 0 bases short, with 14 bases between. The CDR3 spans 17 residues. Written as DNA, the CDR3 is TGTGCCAGCAGTGAACGAGCGGCGTCGAACTCCTACAATGAGCAGTTCTTC. Its translation: CASSERAASNSYNEQFF.

J is TRBJ2-6 and V is TRBV2; 10 positions match TRBD2. Germline CDR1 and CDR2: SNHLY and FYNNEI. Trimming took 7 bases from V and 3 from J; bases not matched to a gene: 6. The CDR3 consists of 16 residues. The CDR3 bases are TGTGCCAGCAAGGCTAGCGGGGGCGGTGGGGCCAACGTCCTGACTTTC. Translation: CASKASGGGGANVLTF.

This chain links TRBV19 with TRBJ1-2, with TRBD1 matching 7 bases. J lost 4 bases, V lost 5 bases, and 13 bases had no gene match. Germline lookup yields CDR1 LNHDA and CDR2 SQIVND (reference sequence). This CDR3 comprises 16 residues. CDR3 protein: CASSSHRGDPPYGYTF. CDR3 DNA: TGTGCCAGTAGTTCCCACAGGGGAGATCCTCCCTATGGCTACACCTTC. The full variable domain, in which reference TRBV19 and TRBJ1-2 provide the parts outside the CDR3, is DGGITQSPKYLFRKEGQNVTLSCEQNLNHDAMYWYRQDPGQGLRLIYYSQIVNDFQKGDIAEGYSVSREKKESFPLTVTSAQKNPTAFYLCASSSHRGDPPYGYTFGSGTRLTVV.

CDR3: CASSPLAGGPSEQYF. CDR3 nucleotide sequence: TGTGCCAGCAGCCCGCTAGCGGGAGGGCCATCCGAGCAGTACTTC. This chain joins TRBV7-2 and TRBJ2-7; 12 bases map to TRBD2. The CDR3 consists of 15 residues. The V and J ends lost 5 bases and 6 bases, in that order; junction bases with no gene match: 8. Germline-derived CDR1 and CDR2 are SGHTA and FQGNSA.

The CDR3 loop reads CASIGQGPDTQYF. The CDR3 region has the DNA TGTGCCAGCATAGGACAGGGTCCAGATACGCAGTATTTT. The rearrangement uses TRBV2 and TRBJ2-3; 8 bases line up with TRBD1. The CDR3 is made up of 13 amino acids. The V gene end was trimmed by 7 bases and the J gene end by 4 bases; junction bases not matched to a gene: 4. Per the germline V gene, CDR1 is SNHLY and CDR2 is FYNNEI.

The chain is built from TRBV27 and TRBJ2-3; tentative D call: TRBD1 (6 bases). From germline, CDR1 is MNHEY and CDR2 SMNVEV (reference sequence). Trimming removed 5 bases at V and 4 bases at J, with 10 bases between. The CDR3 length is 13 residues. The CDR3 DNA follows: TGTGCCAGCAGTCAGGGGTTGGCAGATACGCAGTATTTT. Translated: CASSQGLADTQYF.

This clone was counted a few times. The chain is built from TRBV18 and TRBJ2-7, with D possibly matching TRBD1 (7 bases). The germline gives CDR1 KGHSH, CDR2 LQKENI. Trimming cost V 0 bases and J 4 bases, with 13 bases left between them. The CDR3 sequence is 15 residues long. Here the CDR3 DNA reads TGTGCCAGCTCACCACCAGGAGGGGGCACTTACGAGCAGTACTTC. Amino acids: CASSPPGGGTYEQYF. Variable domain in full (rest from reference TRBV18 and TRBJ2-7): NAGVMQNPRHLVRRRGQEARLRCSPMKGHSHVYWYRQLPEEGLKFMVYLQKENIIDESGMPKERFSAEFPKEGPSILRIQQVVRGDSAAYFCASSPPGGGTYEQYFGPGTRLTVT.

The chain employs TRBV28 and TRBJ1-1; D not certain. Looked up from germline, CDR1 is MDHEN and CDR2 is SYDVKM. Trimming removed 2 bases at V and 6 bases at J, with 16 bases between. This CDR3 is built from 15 residues. For the CDR3, the DNA is TGTGCCAGCAGTTTAATGTTGGCCCCCCAGTCTGAAGCTTTCTTT. This sequence encodes CASSLMLAPQSEAFF. Full variable domain (outside the CDR3, taken from reference TRBV28 and TRBJ1-1): DVKVTQSSRYLVKRTGEKVFLECVQDMDHENMFWYRQDPGLGLRLIYFSYDVKMKEKGDIPEGYSVSREKKERFSLILESASTNQTSMYLCASSLMLAPQSEAFFGQGTRLTVV.

The chain employs TRBV9 and TRBJ2-2; 10 bases match TRBD2. Trimming cost V 0 bases and J 4 bases; bases outside gene matches: 3. CDR1 and CDR2 from the germline V gene are SGDLS and YYNGEE. The CDR3 contains 16 residues. CDR3 coding DNA: TGTGCCAGCAGCGTAGCAGCGGGAGGGCTCACCGGGGAGCTGTTTTTT. This sequence encodes CASSVAAGGLTGELFF.

The rearrangement links TRBV20-1 to TRBJ1-5, with TRBD1 identical over 9 bases. The CDR3 is 14 amino acids. Germline values: CDR1 DFQATT, CDR2 SNEGSKA (reference sequence). V lost 3 bases, J lost 7 bases, and 7 bases stayed unmatched. CDR3: CSASMGQGFQPQHF. The CDR3 DNA follows: TGCAGTGCTAGTATGGGACAGGGTTTCCAGCCCCAGCATTTT.

The chain is built from TRBV29-1 and TRBJ1-1; no clear D gene. Trimming took off 3 bases at V and 4 bases at J, with 9 bases between the two ends. Looked up from germline, CDR1 is SQVTM and CDR2 is ANQGSEA. The CDR3 sequence is 12 residues long. Here the CDR3 reads CSVDSAGTEAFF. CDR3 nucleotide sequence: TGCAGCGTTGATTCCGCGGGCACTGAAGCTTTCTTT. Using reference TRBV29-1 and TRBJ1-1 for the parts outside the CDR3, the full variable domain is SAVISQKPSRDICQRGTSLTIQCQVDSQVTMMFWYRQQPGQSLTLIATANQGSEATYESGFVIDKFPISRPNLTFSTLTVSNMSPEDSSIYLCSVDSAGTEAFFGQGTRLTVV.

V usage is TRBV28 and J usage is TRBJ1-1, with 9 bases identical to TRBD1. Germline CDR1 MDHEN, CDR2 SYDVKM. J gave up 10 bases and V 1 base, and 4 bases lay outside the gene matches. The length of the CDR3 is 13 residues. The CDR3 sequence is CASSLSRQGGAFF. The CDR3, as DNA: TGTGCCAGCAGTTTATCCAGACAGGGGGGAGCTTTCTTT.

This chain connects TRBV3-1 (or the pseudogene TRBV3-2) to TRBJ2-7; the match to TRBD1 covers 10 bases. The germline V gene has CDR1 LGHDT and CDR2 YNNKEL (reference sequence). V trimming: 11 bases; J trimming: 0 bases; junction bases outside the gene matches: 10. CDR3 length equals 15 residues. CDR3 amino acids: CASGTGAISSYEQYF. The CDR3 nucleotides are TGTGCCTCTGGGACAGGGGCGATAAGCTCCTACGAGCAGTACTTC.

The count of this clone is one. The chain couples TRBV7-9 to TRBJ2-1; 9 nucleotides line up with TRBD2. The CDR3 spans 18 residues. Germline loops: CDR1 SEHNR, CDR2 FQNEAQ (reference sequence). Trimming removed 1 base from V and 3 bases from J; junction bases left unmatched: 10. CDR3 protein: CASSLVLLAGAGYNEQFF. In nucleotides, the CDR3 is TGTGCCAGCAGCTTAGTCTTGTTAGCGGGAGCCGGCTACAATGAGCAGTTCTTC.

V and J are TRBV7-8 and TRBJ2-7; the match to TRBD2 covers 7 bases. Losses at the gene ends were 8 bases for V and 6 bases for J; bases not matched to a gene: 16. In germline, CDR1 is SGHVS, CDR2 FQNEAQ. The CDR3 runs 15 residues. CDR3 sequence reads: CASCPTRDYLGEQYF. The DNA for the CDR3 is TGTGCCAGCTGCCCCACCCGGGACTACCTCGGCGAGCAGTACTTC. Filled out from reference TRBV7-8 and TRBJ2-7, the complete variable domain reads GAGVSQSPRYKVAKRGQDVALRCDPISGHVSLFWYQQALGQGPEFLTYFQNEAQLDKSGLPSDRFFAERPEGSVSTLKIQRTQQEDSAVYLCASCPTRDYLGEQYFGPGTRLTVT.

The chain is built from TRBV3-1 (or the pseudogene TRBV3-2) and TRBJ1-1; TRBD1 aligns across 9 bases. Germline lookup yields CDR1 LGHDT and CDR2 YNNKEL (reference sequence). The CDR3 spans 18 residues. The V segment lost 1 base and the J segment 3 bases; nucleotides outside the gene matches: 12. CDR3 amino acids: CASSQVTGGYRLDTEAFF. The CDR3 region has the DNA TGTGCCAGCAGCCAAGTGACAGGGGGATACCGGCTGGACACTGAAGCTTTCTTT.

The chain links TRBV7-8 to TRBJ1-5, with D hard to call. Germline V gives CDR1 SGHVS, CDR2 FQNEAQ. The CDR3 loop spans 17 amino acids. Trimming removed 0 bases from V and 4 bases from J, with 16 bases in between. The CDR3 DNA reads as TGTGCCAGCAGCTTAGCGGCGGGATACCGACCTAATCAGCCCCAGCATTTT. As protein: CASSLAAGYRPNQPQHF.

This chain links TRBV18 with TRBJ1-6, with TRBD1 matching over 7 bases. J was trimmed by 8 bases and V by 3 bases; bases with no gene match: 1. This CDR3 comprises 13 residues. CDR1 KGHSH and CDR2 LQKENI come from the germline V gene. The CDR3, as DNA: TGTGCCAGCTCACCCGACAGGGATTCACCCCTCCACTTT. Encoded protein: CASSPDRDSPLHF.

The CDR3 DNA reads as TGTGCCAGCAGCAACTCTGGAAACACCATATATTTT. It yields the protein CASSNSGNTIYF. The chain employs TRBV12-3 or TRBV12-4 and TRBJ1-3; no clear D. Trimming left V 6 bases short and J 0 bases short, with 3 bases between. The CDR3 contains 12 residues.

The chain links TRBV7-2 to TRBJ2-7, with a tentative D call TRBD2 (6 bases). This CDR3 has 18 residues. Trimming shortened V by 5 bases and J by 0 bases, and 23 bases separated the two germline ends. CDR1 and CDR2 from the germline V gene are SGHTA and FQGNSA. The CDR3 bases are TGTGCCAGCAGCCAAACGCCCCCCCCAGGGAGGAGCTCCTACGAGCAGTACTTC. This gives the protein CASSQTPPPGRSSYEQYF.

This chain links TRBV2 with TRBJ2-2, with 7 nucleotides matching TRBD1. Germline assignment: CDR1 SNHLY and CDR2 FYNNEI. This CDR3 is 14 amino acids long. With V trimmed by 6 bases and J by 1 base, 2 bases remained unmatched. CDR3 DNA sequence: TGTGCCAGCAGGGGACAGATGAACACCGGGGAGCTGTTTTTT. It specifies CASRGQMNTGELFF. Drawing the rest from reference TRBV2 and TRBJ2-2, the complete variable domain is EPEVTQTPSHQVTQMGQEVILRCVPISNHLYFYWYRQILGQKVEFLVSFYNNEISEKSEIFDDQFSVERPDGSNFTLKIRSTKLEDSAMYFCASRGQMNTGELFFGEGSRLTVL.

The chain combines TRBV4-2 with TRBJ2-7, with 8 bases lining up with TRBD2. CDR1 and CDR2 (germline): LGHNA, YNFKEQ. CDR3 length: 18 residues. Unmatched junction bases numbered 14, after V lost 0 bases and J lost 4 bases. This chain's CDR3 is CASSQDLTASGLSYEQYF. The CDR3, as DNA: TGTGCCAGCAGCCAAGATTTGACGGCTAGCGGGCTCTCTTACGAGCAGTACTTC.

The chain is built from TRBV5-5 and TRBJ2-5; tentatively, D is TRBD2 (5 bases). The CDR3 is 15 residues long. V dropped 1 base and J dropped 5 bases, with 15 bases sitting between them. Germline CDR1 SGHKS, CDR2 YYEKEE (reference sequence). This CDR3 is CASSLSASWVETQYF. In DNA form, the CDR3 reads TGTGCCAGCAGCTTGTCGGCTAGCTGGGTGGAGACCCAGTACTTC.

The chain uses TRBV4-1 and TRBJ2-3, with a possible D match to TRBD2 (5 bases). Germline CDR1 is MGHRA and CDR2 is YSYEKL. V dropped 4 bases and J dropped 1 base, with 9 bases sitting between them. The CDR3 sequence is 14 residues long. DNA for the CDR3: TGCGCCAGCAGCCCGGGATCGGGCACAGATACGCAGTATTTT. Translation gives CASSPGSGTDTQYF.